These T cell receptor beta chains were read from a single sample in a study of T cell repertoires in cytomegalovirus infection. TCRdb processed the reads anew with MiXCR; each CDR3 protein has one entry. The table records about 140,000 distinct CDR3 sequences, approximately 5.9% of them present only once. Specimen: PBMCs. These receptors came from a human donor in good health (CMV status not recorded). Some clones in this sample may be carry-over from other donors' samples. The CDR3 runs from the conserved cysteine through the conserved F or W. Fields, in order: clone size, J gene, V gene, D gene, CDR3 protein, CDR3 DNA. D genes are given only for firm matches. Clone size is stated in some rows and not others, as once, few, many or a class when expanded.

>many|TRBJ2-7|TRBV9|-
CASSVATGTGAYEQYF
TGTGCCAGCAGCGTAGCTACCGGGACTGGGGCCTACGAGCAGTACTTC
>many|TRBJ1-5|TRBV7-6|-
CASSSAGVRPQHF
TGTGCCAGCAGCTCCGCGGGGGTGAGGCCCCAGCATTTT
>few|TRBJ2-3|TRBV7-8|-
CASSFYRAVDTQYF
TGTGCCAGCAGCTTTTATCGGGCAGTGGATACGCAGTATTTT
>few|TRBJ2-1|TRBV18|TRBD1
CASSLTGGNEQFF
TGTGCCAGCTCACTGACAGGGGGGAATGAGCAGTTCTTC
>few|TRBJ1-1|TRBV11-1|-
CASSLVGRGNTEAFF
TGTGCCAGCAGCTTAGTCGGCAGGGGAAACACTGAAGCTTTCTTT
>many|TRBJ1-4|TRBV25-1|-
CASSPYSSGWSEKLFF
TGTGCCAGCAGTCCCTATAGTTCTGGGTGGTCTGAAAAACTGTTTTTT
>many|TRBJ2-5|TRBV7-9|-
CASRFGAQETQYF
TGTGCCAGCAGGTTTGGCGCGCAAGAGACCCAGTACTTC
>few|TRBJ2-5|TRBV4-3|TRBD2
CASSSSRGGLETQYF
TGCGCCAGCAGCTCCTCACGGGGGGGCCTGGAGACCCAGTACTTC
>few|TRBJ2-5|TRBV7-6|-
CASSPTWETQYF
TGTGCCAGCAGCCCTACTTGGGAGACCCAGTACTTC
>-|TRBJ2-7|TRBV11-2|TRBD2
CASSLSLTAGSSYEQYF
TGTGCCAGCAGCTTGTCACTAACAGCGGGGTCCTCCTACGAGCAGTACTTC